Listed here are 29 T cell receptor beta chains from one sample, sequenced in a study of T cells in women clearing cervical HPV infection. Generated by immunoSEQ multiplex PCR, the TCRdb table keeps only in-frame clones and is missing some. With around 29,000 clones in the sample, the ten largest clones hold 2.5% to 3%. Sequenced input: blood buffy coat. The receptors originated from a woman aged 18-70 years with a cervical HPV16 infection that either progressed to CIN3+ or cleared (not recorded which).

Concerning this clone: Sequencing ends 3 residues short of the CDR3 end; the germline J gene provides the rest. The gene calls are TRBV12-3 or TRBV12-4 and TRBJ2-1; 7 positions match TRBD2. This CDR3 has 14 amino acids. With V trimmed by 5 bases and J by 4 bases, 5 bases remained unmatched. The CDR3 is CASSPAGPYNEQFF. CDR3 bases read: TGTGCCAGCAGTCCAGCGGGGCCTTACAATGAG.

On this clone itself: The observed sequence ends 3 residues before the CDR3 terminus, with the missing tail filled in from the germline J gene. This chain links TRBV5-4 with TRBJ2-5; 10 bases are a match to TRBD1. The CDR3 is 14 amino acids. CDR1 is SGHNT, CDR2 YYREEE, per germline (reference sequence). The junction had 5 bases not matched to a gene; V was cut back by 4 bases and J by 5 bases. Here the CDR3 reads CASSNRTGGETQYF. The CDR3 DNA, read in part, is TGTGCCAGCAGCAACAGGACAGGGGGTGAGACC.

In the case of this clone: The CDR3 end falls 3 residues outside the read, so it is completed with the germline J gene. The J gene is TRBJ2-1, the V gene TRBV2, with TRBD1 matching 7 bases. The CDR3 spans 14 residues. The trim removed 8 bases at V and 0 bases at J, leaving 4 bases unmatched. Looked up from germline, CDR1 is SNHLY and CDR2 is FYNNEI. CDR3 bases read: TGTGCCAGCTCAGGACAGGTCTCCTACAATGAG. This translates into CASSGQVSYNE. The whole CDR3 protein is CASSGQVSYNEQFF.

As concerns this clone: The read is 3 residues too short to cover the CDR3 end, so that end is filled in from the germline J gene. The chain uses TRBV5-1 and TRBJ2-6; TRBD2 might be the D (6 bases). V dropped 4 bases and J dropped 0 bases, with 14 bases sitting between them. The CDR3 length is 17 residues. CDR1 is SGHRS and CDR2 is YFSETQ in the germline V gene. The sequenced CDR3 bases are TGCGCCAGCAGCCCCCGGGACTTCATCTCTGGGGCCAACGTC. Encoded protein: CASSPRDFISGANV. The full-length CDR3 reads as CASSPRDFISGANVLTF.

The CDR3 DNA, read in part, is TGCAGTGCTCCCGGGACAGGGGCCAACATT. This sequence encodes CSAPGTGANI. The whole CDR3 region reads CSAPGTGANIQYF. The V and J genes are TRBV20-1 and TRBJ2-4, with 10 bases that match TRBD1. The read stops 3 residues short of the end of the CDR3; the missing end is completed from the germline J gene. CDR1 and CDR2 from the germline V gene are DFQATT and SNEGSKA (reference sequence). V lost 5 bases, J lost 7 bases, and 5 bases stayed unmatched. This CDR3 region has 13 residues.

On this clone itself: The CDR3 end is not reached by the read, which stops 3 residues before it; the germline J gene fills it in. V gene TRBV4-1 combines with J gene TRBJ2-2; 8 bases align to TRBD2. Germline V gene sequence: CDR1 MGHRA, CDR2 YSYEKL. The V segment lost 1 base and the J segment 6 bases; nucleotides outside the gene matches: 7. The CDR3 covers 16 residues. CDR3 DNA (partial): TGCGCCAGCAGCCAAGCGATAGGGCGGGGGGCCGGGGAG. Translating it yields CASSQAIGRGAGE. The full CDR3 protein reads CASSQAIGRGAGELFF.

With regard to this clone: The CDR3 end is not reached by the read, which stops 3 residues before it; the germline J gene fills it in. This rearrangement joins TRBV12-3 or TRBV12-4 to TRBJ2-7; TRBD1 aligns across 7 bases. V shed 7 bases and J 6 bases; nucleotides not matched to a gene: 6. This CDR3 is 12 amino acids long. CDR3 region: CASTETGAEQYF. The part of the CDR3 DNA that was read is TGTGCCAGCACTGAAACAGGGGCCGAG.

Points on this clone: The observed sequence ends 3 residues before the CDR3 terminus, with the missing tail filled in from the germline J gene. This chain connects TRBV11-3 to TRBJ2-1, with TRBD2 matching 7 bases. J was trimmed by 4 bases and V by 1 base; bases with no gene match: 4. Germline lookup yields CDR1 SGHNT and CDR2 YENEEA. This CDR3 region has 15 residues. The CDR3 here is CASSLGGSGYNEQFF. CDR3 DNA, as far as it was read: TGTGCCAGCAGCTTAGGCGGGAGTGGGTACAATGAG.

The CDR3 loop reads CASSLGGANEDTQYF. The sequenced part of the CDR3 DNA is TGTGCCAGCAGCTTGGGCGGGGCTAACGAGGATACG. This rearrangement joins TRBV5-4 to TRBJ2-3; maybe TRBD2 (6 bases). The DNA ends 3 residues before the CDR3 does, and the rest of the CDR3 is filled in from the germline J gene. CDR1 SGHNT and CDR2 YYREEE come from the germline V gene (reference sequence). With 0 bases removed from V and 6 bases from J, the gap between germline ends came to 14 bases. The CDR3 is 15 amino acids.

In regard to this clone: From the germline J gene comes the end of the CDR3, since the read stops 3 residues before it. V is TRBV29-1 and J is TRBJ2-6; weak D call: TRBD2 (5 bases). The CDR3 is 15 residues long. From germline, CDR1 is SQVTM and CDR2 ANQGSEA. Deletions cut 7 bases from V and 0 bases from J, with 13 bases between. CDR3 DNA (partial): TGCAGCGCGCTTCTAGCTAGCTCTGGGGCCAACGTC. This gives the protein CSALLASSGANV. The whole CDR3 protein reads CSALLASSGANVLTF.

With regard to this clone: The read gets to within 3 residues of the CDR3 end, and the germline J gene fills in the rest. V gene TRBV7-2 combines with J gene TRBJ2-7, with 7 bases fitting TRBD1. J was trimmed by 5 bases and V by 5 bases; bases with no gene match: 9. CDR1 is SGHTA, CDR2 FQGNSA, per germline. This CDR3 has 14 residues. The CDR3: CASSLQTGDHEQYF. Partial CDR3 DNA: TGTGCCAGCAGCCTTCAAACAGGGGACCACGAG.

As to this clone: With the read ending 3 residues before the CDR3 end, the germline J gene is used to fill in that end. This specimen includes other DNA sequences encoding the same CDR3. This chain links TRBV5-6 with TRBJ2-7; D call uncertain. In germline, CDR1 is SGHDT, CDR2 YYEEEE. The CDR3 is 14 amino acids. Trimming shortened V by 0 bases and J by 2 bases, and 9 bases separated the two germline ends. This CDR3 is CASSLGALPYEQYF. The part of the CDR3 DNA that was read is TGTGCCAGCAGCTTGGGGGCCCTTCCCTACGAG.

As to this clone: Read coverage stops 3 residues before the CDR3 terminus; the germline J gene supplies the remainder. V gene TRBV2 combines with J gene TRBJ1-5, with D possibly being TRBD1 (6 bases). The CDR3 length is 12 residues. V lost 8 bases and J lost 6, with 11 bases in between. Per germline, CDR1 SNHLY and CDR2 FYNNEI. CDR3 bases read: TGTGCCAGCTCGGGGGGCTCTCAGCCC. Protein sequence: CASSGGSQP. The CDR3 reads in full as CASSGGSQPQHF.

In the case of this clone: The CDR3 goes on 3 residues after the read ends, and that part is filled in from the germline J gene. This chain joins TRBV6-4 and TRBJ2-7, with a tentative D call TRBD2 (6 bases). V lost 4 bases and J 1 base, leaving 14 bases between the germline ends. This CDR3 has 15 amino acids. Germline V gene sequence: CDR1 MRHNA, CDR2 SNTAGT. CDR3 in amino acids: CASSASAGSSYEQYF. CDR3 DNA (partial): TGTGCCAGCAGTGCCTCCGCGGGGAGTTCCTACGAG.

CDR3 bases read: TGTGCCAGCAGCTTAAGCGGGGCGAACACCGGGGAG. Its translation: CASSLSGANTGE. The complete CDR3 protein is CASSLSGANTGELFF. The V and J genes are TRBV11-1 and TRBJ2-2; 7 bases are shared with TRBD2. The read halts 3 residues ahead of the CDR3 end, with the missing end drawn from the germline J gene. The germline V gene has CDR1 SGHAT and CDR2 FQDESV (reference sequence). CDR3 length equals 15 residues. Trimming at V came to 2 bases and at J to 0 bases, leaving 0 bases not matched to a gene. The entire variable domain, with the rest obtained from reference TRBV11-1 and TRBJ2-2, is as follows: EAEVAQSPRYKITEKSQAVAFWCDPISGHATLYWYRQILGQGPELLVQFQDESVVDDSQLPKDRFSAERLKGVDSTLKIQPAELGDSAMYLCASSLSGANTGELFFGEGSRLTVL.

Partial CDR3 DNA: TGTGCCAGCAGCCCCGGGTGGGGGGGCTCGGGGACC. It specifies CASSPGWGGSGT. The whole CDR3 region reads CASSPGWGGSGTQYF. The rearrangement uses TRBV5-6 and TRBJ2-5, with D maybe TRBD2 (7 bases). The CDR3 end falls 3 residues outside the read, so it is completed with the germline J gene. Trimming left V 4 bases short and J 7 bases short, with 20 bases between. The CDR3 is 15 amino acids. Germline values: CDR1 SGHDT, CDR2 YYEEEE.

In regard to this clone: The read is 3 residues too short to cover the CDR3 end, so that end is filled in from the germline J gene. V usage is TRBV27 and J usage is TRBJ2-1; 12 bases fit TRBD2. This CDR3 has 17 amino acids. The V segment lost 3 bases and the J segment 0 bases; nucleotides outside the gene matches: 3. CDR1 MNHEY and CDR2 SMNVEV come from the germline V gene (reference sequence). The CDR3 bases that were read are TGTGCCAGCAGTTTCGCTAGCGGGAGGGCCTCCTACAATGAG. This encodes CASSFASGRASYNE. The full CDR3 reads CASSFASGRASYNEQFF.

As to this clone: The CDR3 end is not reached by the read, which stops 3 residues before it; the germline J gene fills it in. The chain carries TRBV7-8 and TRBJ2-1; 13 positions match TRBD2. The CDR3 spans 18 residues. Germline trimming cut 0 bases from V and 6 bases from J; bases unmatched to any gene: 8. CDR1 and CDR2 from the germline V gene are SGHVS and FQNEAQ. CDR3 bases read: TGTGCCAGCAGCTTAGCCACAACTAGCGGGAGGGCTGTCAATGAG. Its translation is CASSLATTSGRAVNE. The full-length CDR3 reads as CASSLATTSGRAVNEQFF.

A note on this clone: The CDR3 goes on 3 residues after the read ends, and that part is filled in from the germline J gene. The rearrangement links TRBV5-1 to TRBJ1-4; 7 nucleotides match TRBD1. CDR3 length: 14 residues. With 0 bases clipped from V and 8 bases from J, the junction kept 4 bases outside the gene matches. The germline CDR1 and CDR2 sequences are SGHRS and YFSETQ. CDR3 in amino acids: CASSLAGQQEKLFF. Incomplete CDR3 DNA: TGCGCCAGCAGCTTGGCGGGACAGCAGGAAAAA.

Note on this clone: The sequence runs out 3 residues before the end of the CDR3; the remainder is reconstructed from the germline J gene. The gene calls are TRBV6-1 and TRBJ2-7; perhaps TRBD1 as D (5 bases). The CDR3 length is 17 residues. V was trimmed by 2 bases and J by 2 bases, leaving 19 bases between them. Germline values: CDR1 MNHNS, CDR2 SASEGT. CDR3 bases read: TGTGCCAGCAGTGAAAACATGGGGCCCGCCCGCGCCTACGAG. Amino acid sequence: CASSENMGPARAYE. The entire CDR3 protein reads CASSENMGPARAYEQYF.

As regards this clone: The read halts 3 residues ahead of the CDR3 end, with the missing end drawn from the germline J gene. This chain joins TRBV27 and TRBJ2-7, with 9 bases lining up with TRBD2. In germline, CDR1 is MNHEY, CDR2 SMNVEV (reference sequence). J lost 5 bases, V lost 0 bases, and 2 bases had no gene match. This CDR3 comprises 14 residues. The CDR3 DNA, read in part, is TGTGCCAGCAGTTTATCATTAGCGGGAGACGAG. Encoded protein: CASSLSLAGDE. The whole CDR3 is CASSLSLAGDEQYF.

On this clone: The missing CDR3 end, 3 residues past where the read stops, is filled in from the germline J gene. V is TRBV2 and J is TRBJ1-1; D is uncertain. This CDR3 region has 13 residues. V lost 4 bases and J lost 0, with 6 bases in between. Germline V gives CDR1 SNHLY, CDR2 FYNNEI. This CDR3 reads CASSGGLNTEAFF. The CDR3 DNA, read in part, is TGTGCCAGCAGTGGCGGTTTGAACACTGAA.

This clone is called medium-sized based on its frequency. Coverage ceases 3 residues before the CDR3 finishes, and the germline J gene fills in the end. The chain is built from TRBV13 and TRBJ1-1; the match to TRBD1 covers 9 bases. After removal of 5 bases from V and 5 bases from J, the junction contained 9 bases not matched to a gene. This CDR3 is built from 15 residues. Germline-derived CDR1 and CDR2 are PRHDT and FYEKMQ (reference sequence). CDR3 bases read: TGTGCCAGCAGCGCCTTACAGGGGGCGAGAACTGAA. It translates to CASSALQGARTE. Given in full, the CDR3 is CASSALQGARTEAFF.

As to this clone: The read is 3 residues too short to cover the CDR3 end, so that end is filled in from the germline J gene. The rearrangement links TRBV3-1 (or the pseudogene TRBV3-2) to TRBJ1-6, with TRBD1 identical over 8 bases. The CDR3 runs to 16 residues. Looked up from germline, CDR1 is LGHDT and CDR2 is YNNKEL (reference sequence). V shed 1 base, J shed 6 bases, and the junction held 5 bases outside the gene matches. CDR3 protein: CASSQGQGSFNSPLHF. The DNA read from the CDR3 is TGTGCCAGCAGCCAAGGACAGGGGTCTTTTAATTCACCC.

A word on this clone: The missing CDR3 end, 3 residues past where the read stops, is filled in from the germline J gene. The chain uses TRBV28 and TRBJ2-1, with D possibly matching TRBD1 (6 bases). Between the trimmed V and J ends, which lost 5 bases and 3 bases, there was a span of 17 bases. The CDR3 covers 16 residues. Germline V CDR1 and CDR2: MDHEN, SYDVKM. The CDR3 bases that were read are TGTGCCAGCAGTCCCCCCGGACAGCTCTTCTACAATGAG. It specifies CASSPPGQLFYNE. The entire CDR3 sequence reads CASSPPGQLFYNEQFF.

Of note for this clone: The read gets to within 3 residues of the CDR3 end, and the germline J gene fills in the rest. V usage is TRBV5-1 and J usage is TRBJ1-2; D gene unclear. CDR1 is SGHRS and CDR2 is YFSETQ in the germline V gene. CDR3 length: 12 amino acids. The CDR3: CASRSGALGYTF. The CDR3 bases that were read are TGCGCCAGCAGGTCAGGAGCCCTGGGC.

Concerning this clone itself: The read finishes 3 residues shy of the CDR3 end, and the germline J gene is used to complete it. The chain recombines TRBV6-1 with TRBJ2-5; TRBD2 matches at 10 bases. The junction had 1 base not matched to a gene; V was cut back by 3 bases and J by 0 bases. The CDR3 has 15 residues. The germline gives CDR1 MNHNS, CDR2 SASEGT. CDR3 amino acids: CASSETSGYQETQYF. Partial CDR3 DNA: TGTGCCAGCAGTGAGACTAGCGGGTACCAAGAGACC.

Comments on this clone: The CDR3 end is not reached by the read, which stops 3 residues before it; the germline J gene fills it in. The chain links TRBV11-2 to TRBJ2-5; D perhaps matches TRBD2 (5 bases). Deletions cut 5 bases from V and 5 bases from J, with 15 bases between. The CDR3 is made up of 14 amino acids. Per germline, CDR1 SGHAT and CDR2 FQNNGV. This CDR3 is CASSLYQKRETQYF. Incomplete CDR3 DNA: TGTGCCAGCAGCCTTTACCAAAAGCGGGAGACC.

On this clone: Read coverage stops 3 residues before the CDR3 terminus; the germline J gene supplies the remainder. This sequence joins TRBV11-2 and TRBJ2-5; 9 positions match TRBD2. This CDR3 spans 13 amino acids. V lost 6 bases, J lost 7 bases, and 6 bases stayed unmatched. Germline V gives CDR1 SGHAT, CDR2 FQNNGV. CDR3 residues: CASRRLAEGTQYF. The DNA read from the CDR3 is TGTGCCAGCAGAAGACTAGCGGAGGGGACC.